The clone carrying this T cell receptor (beta chain) was recorded only once. This CDR3 is built from 15 residues. V lost 5 bases to trimming and J lost 2 bases, with 12 bases between them. CDR1 is LGHNA and CDR2 is YSLEER in the germline V gene. The record originates from a study of T cell responses to AZD1222 COVID-19 vaccine. Overall study context: Both about-4-week and about-12-week second-dose recipients were combined.

TCRdb keeps only in-frame clones here, not all; method: immunoSEQ multiplex PCR. The top ten hold roughly 7.7% of the sample, which has more than 95,000 clones, roughly 89% seen once. The chain recombines TRBV4-3 with TRBJ2-2; D is undetermined. This receptor was obtained from an adult in good health. The material was peripheral blood, obtained on day 0 of AZD1222 vaccination. CDR3 DNA: TGCGCCAGCAGCGCATTTACCCGAAACACCGGGGAGCTGTTTTTT. Protein sequence: CASSAFTRNTGELFF.